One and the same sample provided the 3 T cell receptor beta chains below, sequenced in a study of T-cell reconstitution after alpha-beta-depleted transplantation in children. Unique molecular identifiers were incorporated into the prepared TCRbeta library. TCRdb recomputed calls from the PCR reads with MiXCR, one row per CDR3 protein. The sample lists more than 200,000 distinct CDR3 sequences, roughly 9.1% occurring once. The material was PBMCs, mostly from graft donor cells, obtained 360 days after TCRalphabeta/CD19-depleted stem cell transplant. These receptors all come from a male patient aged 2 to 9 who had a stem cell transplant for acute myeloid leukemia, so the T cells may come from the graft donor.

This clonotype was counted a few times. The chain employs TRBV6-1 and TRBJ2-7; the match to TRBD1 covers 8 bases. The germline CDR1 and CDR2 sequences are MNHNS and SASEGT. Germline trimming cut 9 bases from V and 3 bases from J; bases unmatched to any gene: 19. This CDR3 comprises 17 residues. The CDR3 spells CASPTGAESDDIYEQYF. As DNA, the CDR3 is TGTGCCAGTCCGACAGGGGCCGAGTCCGACGATATCTACGAGCAGTACTTC.

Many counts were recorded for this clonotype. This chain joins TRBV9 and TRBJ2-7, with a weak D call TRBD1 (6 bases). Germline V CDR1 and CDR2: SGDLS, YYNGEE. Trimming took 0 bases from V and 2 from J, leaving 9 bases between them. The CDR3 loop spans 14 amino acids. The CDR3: CASSVEEGAYEQYF. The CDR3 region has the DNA TGTGCCAGCAGCGTAGAAGAGGGGGCCTACGAGCAGTACTTC. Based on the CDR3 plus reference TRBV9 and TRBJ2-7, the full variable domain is DSGVTQTPKHLITATGQRVTLRCSPRSGDLSVYWYQQSLDQGLQFLIQYYNGEERAKGNILERFSAQQFPDLHSELNLSSLELGDSALYFCASSVEEGAYEQYFGPGTRLTVT.

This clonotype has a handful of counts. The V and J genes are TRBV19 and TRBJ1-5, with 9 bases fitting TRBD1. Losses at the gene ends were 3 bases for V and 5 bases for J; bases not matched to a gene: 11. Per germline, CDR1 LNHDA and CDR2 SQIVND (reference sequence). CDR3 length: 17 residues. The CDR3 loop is CASSMDRGLRKDQPQHF. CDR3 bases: TGTGCCAGTAGTATGGACAGGGGCCTGAGGAAAGATCAGCCCCAGCATTTT.